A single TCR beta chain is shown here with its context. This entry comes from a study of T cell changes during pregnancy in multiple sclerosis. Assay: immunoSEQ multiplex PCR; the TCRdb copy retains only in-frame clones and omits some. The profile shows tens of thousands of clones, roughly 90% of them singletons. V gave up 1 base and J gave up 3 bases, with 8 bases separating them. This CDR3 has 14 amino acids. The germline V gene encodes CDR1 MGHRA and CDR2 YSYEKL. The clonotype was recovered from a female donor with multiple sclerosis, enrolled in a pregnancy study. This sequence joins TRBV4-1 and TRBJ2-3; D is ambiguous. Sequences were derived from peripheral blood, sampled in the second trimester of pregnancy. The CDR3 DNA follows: TGCGCCAGCAGCCAAGCGTCAGGAACAGATACGCAGTATTTT. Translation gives CASSQASGTDTQYF.